This T cell receptor beta chain was obtained from a study of T cell repertoires in cytomegalovirus infection. From germline, CDR1 is SQVTM and CDR2 ANQGSEA. The CDR3 extends over 8 amino acids. V shed 5 bases and J shed 13 bases, with 6 bases lying between them. TCRdb ran MiXCR on the reads and lists one entry per CDR3 protein. The data show some 160,000 distinct CDR3 sequences, 17% seen once. Remarks on this clonotype: Its antigen remains unidentified.

Points from the study as a whole: Clonotypes of TCR beta that were HLA-C-restricted and CMV-specific dominated the ex vivo response.

The chain combines TRBV29-1 with TRBJ2-1; no definite D call. The receptor comes from a human donor in good health (CMV status not recorded). Some clones in this sample may be carry-over from other donors' samples. The sample consisted of CD8+ T cells from PBMCs. The CDR3: CSVSKQFF. The CDR3 DNA is TGCAGCGTTTCCAAACAGTTCTTC.